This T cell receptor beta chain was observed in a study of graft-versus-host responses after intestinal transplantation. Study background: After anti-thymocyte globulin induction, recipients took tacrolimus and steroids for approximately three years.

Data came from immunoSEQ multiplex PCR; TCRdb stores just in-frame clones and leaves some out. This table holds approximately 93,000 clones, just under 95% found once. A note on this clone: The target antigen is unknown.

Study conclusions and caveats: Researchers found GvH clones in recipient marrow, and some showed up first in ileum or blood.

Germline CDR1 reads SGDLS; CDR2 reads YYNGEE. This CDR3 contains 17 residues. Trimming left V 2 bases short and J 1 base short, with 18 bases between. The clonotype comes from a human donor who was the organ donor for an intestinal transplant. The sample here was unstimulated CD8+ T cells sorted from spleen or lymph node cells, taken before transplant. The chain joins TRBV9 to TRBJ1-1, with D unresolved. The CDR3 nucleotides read TGTGCCAGCAGCGTCGGAGGGCACGATCGACCGAACACTGAAGCTTTCTTT. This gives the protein CASSVGGHDRPNTEAFF. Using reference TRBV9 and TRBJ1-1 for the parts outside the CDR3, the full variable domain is DSGVTQTPKHLITATGQRVTLRCSPRSGDLSVYWYQQSLDQGLQFLIQYYNGEERAKGNILERFSAQQFPDLHSELNLSSLELGDSALYFCASSVGGHDRPNTEAFFGQGTRLTVV.